Presented here are 9 T cell receptor beta chains from one specimen sequenced in a study of blood T cell repertoires in COVID-19. Repertoires were generated with immunoSEQ multiplex PCR, while TCRdb's copy carries only in-frame clones and drops some. The sample carries over 150,000 clones, roughly 89% recorded once. Material: peripheral blood. The receptors shown here come from a man aged 45-65 years with acute or convalescent COVID-19.

The DNA of the CDR3 is TGTGCCAGTAGTCAGGGACAAGAGACCCAGTACTTC. Protein: CASSQGQETQYF. The chain joins TRBV19 to TRBJ2-5; D perhaps matches TRBD1 (5 bases). Germline CDR1 and CDR2: LNHDA and SQIVND (reference sequence). Trimming stripped 5 bases from V and 2 bases from J, with 6 bases between. This CDR3 is 12 amino acids long.

The chain uses TRBV12-3 or TRBV12-4 and TRBJ1-2, with 8 bases that match TRBD1. The V and J ends lost 5 bases and 10 bases, in that order; junction bases with no gene match: 9. The CDR3 runs to 13 residues. The CDR3 here is CASSRQGNVYYTF. The CDR3 bases are TGTGCCAGCAGTCGACAGGGGAACGTGTACTACACCTTC.

Written as DNA, the CDR3 is TGTGCCAGCAGCTTTAGCGGGGGCAGCTCCTACGAGCAGTACTTC. Residues: CASSFSGGSSYEQYF. The rearrangement uses TRBV7-2 and TRBJ2-7; 9 bases line up with TRBD2. The V segment lost 3 bases and the J segment 0 bases; nucleotides outside the gene matches: 3. The CDR3 length is 15 residues. Germline V gene sequence: CDR1 SGHTA, CDR2 FQGNSA.

The count of this clone is one. CDR3 region: CATSRATRRSYNSPLHF. The CDR3 DNA reads as TGTGCCACCAGCAGAGCCACAAGGAGGTCCTATAATTCACCCCTCCACTTT. The chain has TRBV15 and TRBJ1-6; D ambiguous. This CDR3 region has 17 residues. Germline V CDR1 and CDR2: LNHNV, YYDKDF (reference sequence). V was trimmed by 1 base and J by 1 base, leaving 11 bases between them. Variable domain in full (rest from reference TRBV15 and TRBJ1-6): DAMVIQNPRYQVTQFGKPVTLSCSQTLNHNVMYWYQQKSSQAPKLLFHYYDKDFNNEADTPDNFQSRRPNTSFCFLDIRSPGLGDTAMYLCATSRATRRSYNSPLHFGNGTRLTVT.

A single count supports this clone. The chain is built from TRBV5-4 and TRBJ2-3, with 12 positions matching TRBD2. There are 17 residues in the CDR3. Per germline, CDR1 SGHNT and CDR2 YYREEE (reference sequence). J was trimmed by 0 bases and V by 3 bases; bases with no gene match: 5. CDR3 in amino acids: CASSSLAGGPSTDTQYF. The CDR3, as DNA: TGTGCCAGCAGCTCACTAGCGGGGGGCCCTAGCACAGATACGCAGTATTTT.

This clone is a singleton in its sample. V and J are TRBV19 and TRBJ1-2; possibly TRBD1 for D (6 bases). Trimming shortened V by 1 base and J by 5 bases, and 14 bases separated the two germline ends. In germline, CDR1 is LNHDA, CDR2 SQIVND (reference sequence). The CDR3 is 15 amino acids. CDR3 DNA sequence: TGTGCCAGTAGTATAGGACAGGAGAGAGGATATGGCTACACCTTC. Translated: CASSIGQERGYGYTF.

The DNA for the CDR3 is TGTGCCATCAGTGAGACTAGCGGGAGTCGCACTGAGCAGTTCTTC. Translating it yields CAISETSGSRTEQFF. The J gene is TRBJ2-1, the V gene TRBV10-3; 11 bases align to TRBD2. Germline CDR1 and CDR2: ENHRY and SYGVKD. V lost 2 bases to trimming and J lost 9 bases; unmatched junction nucleotides: 6. The CDR3 sequence is 15 residues long.

The table lists this clone with a count of one. The chain has TRBV18 and TRBJ2-2; the match to TRBD1 covers 7 bases. V lost 0 bases, J lost 1 base, and 2 bases stayed unmatched. CDR3 size: 16 residues. Germline V gene data show CDR1 as KGHSH and CDR2 as LQKENI. The CDR3 is CASSPPGTVNTGELFF. The CDR3 DNA reads TGTGCCAGCTCACCACCCGGGACAGTGAACACCGGGGAGCTGTTTTTT.

The chain has TRBV9 and TRBJ2-3, with D perhaps TRBD2 (6 bases). Germline V gene sequence: CDR1 SGDLS, CDR2 YYNGEE. This CDR3 region has 14 residues. V was clipped by 5 bases and J by 0 bases, with 10 bases between them. As DNA, the CDR3 is TGTGCCAGCAGGGGCGGGGCTAGCACAGATACGCAGTATTTT. It yields the protein CASRGGASTDTQYF.